The rows below give T cell receptor beta chains drawn from one sample of a study of beta chain features in type 1 diabetes. The table came from immunoSEQ multiplex PCR; TCRdb's copy has only in-frame clones and leaves some out. Among roughly 240,000 clones listed, approximately 25% were seen once. The specimen was naive CD4+ T cells from blood. These receptors were obtained from a woman aged 25 to 39 with type 1 diabetes. Both conserved end residues are part of each CDR3. A D gene is named only where the DNA matches it firmly. Only part of the rows carry a size: once, few, many, or a class if the clone is expanded.

v_call	j_call	d_call	clone_size	cdr3_nt	cdr3_aa
TRBV5-4	TRBJ2-3	TRBD2	NA	TGTGCCAGCAGACTAGCGGTAACTAGCACAGATACGCAGTATTTT	CASRLAVTSTDTQYF
TRBV27	TRBJ2-1	TRBD2	few	TGTGCCAGCAGAAAAGGACTAGCGGACAATGAGCAGTTCTTC	CASRKGLADNEQFF
TRBV29-1	TRBJ2-3	NA	NA	TGCAGCGTTGAGCCTAGGCCTAGCACAGATACGCAGTATTTT	CSVEPRPSTDTQYF
TRBV27	TRBJ2-7	NA	few	TGTGCCAGCAGTTTAGGACAGTCCTACGAGCAGTACTTC	CASSLGQSYEQYF
TRBV28	TRBJ2-7	TRBD2	NA	TGTGCCAGCAGTCACTCTAGCGGTTCCTACGAGCAGTACTTC	CASSHSSGSYEQYF
TRBV25-1	TRBJ2-5	TRBD2	NA	TGTGCCAGCAGTGACCCCAGCGGGAGGGGAGAGACCCAGTACTTC	CASSDPSGRGETQYF
TRBV30	TRBJ1-1	TRBD1	few	TGTGCCTGGAGTGTCTGGGGACAGGGAAACACTGAAGCTTTCTTT	CAWSVWGQGNTEAFF
TRBV5-1	TRBJ1-2	NA	NA	TGCGCCAGCAGCGACGGGACGGAGGGGCGAGGCTACACCTTC	CASSDGTEGRGYTF
TRBV5-1	TRBJ2-1	TRBD2	once	TGCGCCAGCAGCCCCCAGAATAGCGGGAATGAGCAGTTCTTC	CASSPQNSGNEQFF
TRBV11-2	TRBJ1-1	NA	NA	TGTGCCAGCAGCTTAGGGTTTGCAGGGCTGAACACTGAAGCTTTCTTT	CASSLGFAGLNTEAFF